These 27 T cell receptor beta chains came from one sample sequenced in a study of blood T cells in healthy people across ages. Using a J-beta primer mix together with a sample-barcoded 5' primer, a second PCR was run for about 6 to 11 cycles. TCRdb analysed the 5' RACE reads with MiXCR anew, one entry per CDR3 protein. The sample includes roughly 1,700,000 distinct CDR3 sequences, over 25% of them seen just once. Sample: blood. The receptors stem from a woman aged 30 to 39 in good health.

The chain has TRBV27 and TRBJ2-3, with D unresolved. Germline V gives CDR1 MNHEY, CDR2 SMNVEV (reference sequence). The CDR3 spans 13 residues. Trimming pared 5 bases from V and 4 bases from J, leaving 10 bases between. The CDR3 reads CASSLTFPDTQYF. The DNA for the CDR3 is TGTGCCAGCAGTCTTACCTTCCCAGATACGCAGTATTTT.

This clonotype was seen a handful of times. V gene TRBV27 combines with J gene TRBJ2-3, with D hard to call. V was shortened by 3 bases and J by 4 bases, with 8 bases between the two germline ends. Germline lookup yields CDR1 MNHEY and CDR2 SMNVEV (reference sequence). This CDR3 spans 13 amino acids. As DNA, the CDR3 is TGTGCCAGCAGTTTTGTTAGCCCAGATACGCAGTATTTT. This codes for CASSFVSPDTQYF.

This clonotype was detected only a few times. The chain carries TRBV5-1 and TRBJ2-3, with D perhaps matching TRBD2 (5 bases). Germline V gene lookup returns CDR1 SGHRS and CDR2 YFSETQ. The CDR3 sequence is 14 residues long. The V end lost 0 bases, the J end lost 4 bases, and 9 bases lay between the germline ends. DNA for the CDR3: TGCGCCAGCAGCTTGGTGGTGGAGGCAGATACGCAGTATTTT. It encodes CASSLVVEADTQYF.

This rearrangement joins TRBV7-2 to TRBJ2-3, with 13 bases lining up with TRBD2. This CDR3 has 17 residues. J was trimmed by 6 bases and V by 5 bases; bases with no gene match: 11. The germline gives CDR1 SGHTA, CDR2 FQGNSA. CDR3 sequence (DNA): TGTGCCAGCAGCGGCCGACTAGCGGGGGGCCCTGGGGATACGCAGTATTTT. It codes for CASSGRLAGGPGDTQYF.

This clonotype appeared a single time. The germline gene is not matched at one end of the junction; a read error may be the cause. This chain links TRBV7-2 with TRBJ2-3; the match to TRBD2 covers 9 bases. The CDR3 has 19 amino acids. The germline CDR1 and CDR2 sequences are SGHTA and FQGNSA. The CDR3: CASSTPGSGGPRGADTQDF. CDR3 bases: TGTGCCAGCAGCACTCCTGGGAGCGGGGGGCCCCGCGGTGCAGATACGCAGGATTTT.

This clonotype has only a few counts. V is TRBV6-4 and J is TRBJ1-4; D not certain. This CDR3 region has 13 residues. V was shortened by 5 bases and J by 8 bases, with 12 bases between the two germline ends. In germline, CDR1 is MRHNA, CDR2 SNTAGT. The CDR3 loop is CASSSAFGEKLFF. The CDR3 coding sequence is TGTGCCAGCAGTTCGGCTTTCGGCGAAAAACTGTTTTTT.

Only a few counts were recorded for this clonotype. The chain carries TRBV5-1 and TRBJ2-5; D gene uncertain. Trimming removed 6 bases at V and 0 bases at J, with 9 bases between. Germline V gene sequence: CDR1 SGHRS, CDR2 YFSETQ. This CDR3 region has 13 residues. In DNA form, the CDR3 reads TGCGCCAGCAAGTTATGGAACCAAGAGACCCAGTACTTC. Its protein product is CASKLWNQETQYF.

There are a few counts of this clonotype. The chain uses TRBV20-1 and TRBJ1-2, with D perhaps TRBD1 (5 bases). The CDR3 has 15 residues. The V end was cut by 0 bases, the J end by 1 base, with 12 bases between. In germline, CDR1 is DFQATT, CDR2 SNEGSKA (reference sequence). CDR3 nucleotide sequence: TGCAGTGCTAGAGAGCCCGGGGCCTATAACTATGGCTACACCTTC. This codes for CSAREPGAYNYGYTF.

This rearrangement joins TRBV5-1 to TRBJ2-1, with 13 bases matching TRBD2. Germline-derived CDR1 and CDR2 are SGHRS and YFSETQ. With V trimmed by 1 base and J by 0 bases, 7 bases remained unmatched. CDR3 length: 19 amino acids. CDR3 amino acids: CASSLRTSGGRSSYNEQFF. The CDR3 DNA follows: TGCGCCAGCAGCTTGCGGACTAGCGGGGGCAGGAGCTCCTACAATGAGCAGTTCTTC.

On this clonotype itself: No conserved phenylalanine or tryptophan ends this CDR3, so it is likely a read error. The gene calls are TRBV15 and TRBJ2-5; no firm D call. The V end was cut by 0 bases, the J end by 5 bases, with 7 bases between. In germline, CDR1 is LNHNV, CDR2 YYDKDF (reference sequence). The CDR3 spans 13 residues. CDR3 in DNA: TGTGCCACCAGCAGAGAGATAAGCGAGACCCAGTACGTC. Protein: CATSREISETQYV.

CDR3 protein: CASGLVSNYGYTF. The CDR3 DNA reads TGTGCTAGTGGTTTGGTCAGTAACTATGGCTACACCTTC. This chain joins TRBV12-5 and TRBJ1-2; D not resolved. This CDR3 contains 13 residues. Looked up from germline, CDR1 is LGHNT and CDR2 is FRNRAP. V dropped 0 bases and J dropped 1 base, with 3 bases sitting between them.

This clonotype was seen only once. The genes are TRBV7-2 and TRBJ2-7; unclear D gene. Germline V gives CDR1 SGHTA, CDR2 FQGNSA. There are 18 residues in the CDR3. V was trimmed by 0 bases and J by 0 bases, leaving 18 bases between them. CDR3 protein: CASSLATPLGMNSYEQYF. CDR3 in DNA: TGTGCCAGCAGCTTAGCTACTCCCTTAGGGATGAACTCCTACGAGCAGTACTTC.

As regards this clonotype: A read error may be the cause here, since a much bigger clone is one base away. V gene TRBV15 combines with J gene TRBJ2-5, with TRBD2 identical over 8 bases. Looked up from germline, CDR1 is LNHNV and CDR2 is YYDKDF (reference sequence). The trim removed 11 bases at V and 5 bases at J, leaving 10 bases unmatched. The CDR3 contains 13 residues. The CDR3 bases are TGTGCCCCTCATAGCGGGACCGGGGAGACCCAGTACTTC. Its protein product is CAPHSGTGETQYF.

The chain is built from TRBV2 and TRBJ2-7; 14 nucleotides align to TRBD2. This CDR3 has 15 amino acids. The J segment lost 5 bases and the V segment lost 6 bases, leaving 6 bases of the junction unmatched. Germline V lookup: CDR1 SNHLY, CDR2 FYNNEI. CDR3 protein: CASSEGLAGENEQYF. The CDR3 DNA reads as TGTGCCAGCAGCGAGGGACTAGCGGGAGAGAACGAGCAGTACTTC.

This clonotype was seen repeatedly, ten times or more. V gene TRBV15 combines with J gene TRBJ2-1; D remains unclear. V lost 0 bases and J 9 bases, leaving 12 bases between the germline ends. Germline V gene lookup returns CDR1 LNHNV and CDR2 YYDKDF (reference sequence). The CDR3 totals 14 residues. CDR3 residues: CATSRDWRLSEQFF. CDR3 DNA: TGTGCCACCAGCAGAGATTGGAGATTGAGTGAGCAGTTCTTC.

This clonotype was detected a few times. The rearrangement links TRBV7-9 to TRBJ2-1; 13 bases align to TRBD2. CDR3 length equals 17 residues. V dropped 4 bases and J dropped 5; count of bases not matched to a gene: 8. CDR1 is SEHNR, CDR2 FQNEAQ, per germline (reference sequence). CDR3 coding DNA: TGTGCCAGCAGCTCAACGCTGGGACTAGCGGGGCACAATGAGCAGTTCTTC. Translation gives CASSSTLGLAGHNEQFF.

In its sample, this clonotype was seen many times. This chain connects TRBV12-3 or TRBV12-4 to TRBJ2-1; 10 bases agree with TRBD2. This CDR3 has 13 amino acids. V dropped 6 bases and J dropped 9; count of bases not matched to a gene: 5. This chain's CDR3 is CASSSGRASEQFF. DNA for the CDR3: TGTGCCAGCAGCAGCGGGAGGGCCAGTGAGCAGTTCTTC.

At least ten counts were recorded for this clonotype. The chain carries TRBV15 and TRBJ2-6; 8 nucleotides match TRBD1. The CDR3 has 19 amino acids. V gave up 5 bases and J gave up 3 bases; unmatched junction bases: 15. From germline, CDR1 is LNHNV and CDR2 YYDKDF (reference sequence). DNA for the CDR3: TGTGCCACCAGCCCAGCTGGGCAGGGGGCTTTGCTTGGGGCCAACGTCCTGACTTTC. Protein: CATSPAGQGALLGANVLTF.

This clonotype occurred a few times. One junction end disagrees with the germline gene, perhaps due to a read error. The chain employs TRBV12-3 or TRBV12-4 and TRBJ1-5; D unclear. This CDR3 is built from 14 residues. CDR3 bases: TGTACCAGCACCCAGTGGGGAAGCAATCAGCCCCAGCATTTT. Residues: CTSTQWGSNQPQHF.

This clonotype was seen a handful of times. The rearrangement uses TRBV2 and TRBJ2-3; 10 bases fit TRBD1. The length of the CDR3 is 15 residues. V shed 6 bases and J 2 bases; nucleotides not matched to a gene: 5. Germline CDR1 is SNHLY and CDR2 is FYNNEI. The CDR3 sequence: CASRRDRGFTDTQYF. The CDR3 DNA follows: TGTGCCAGCAGGAGGGACAGGGGATTCACAGATACGCAGTATTTT.

CDR3 protein: CAAAGTVDSPLHF. The CDR3 DNA reads as TGTGCCGCAGCCGGGACAGTCGATTCACCCCTCCACTTT. The rearrangement links TRBV10-3 to TRBJ1-6, with 7 bases aligning to TRBD1. The CDR3 runs 13 residues. CDR1 ENHRY and CDR2 SYGVKD come from the germline V gene. V shed 11 bases and J 8 bases; nucleotides not matched to a gene: 9.

This clonotype has only a few counts. The J gene is TRBJ1-2, the V gene TRBV6-5; no clear D. Trimming shortened V by 6 bases and J by 7 bases, and 15 bases separated the two germline ends. Germline CDR1 is MNHEY and CDR2 is SVGAGI. This CDR3 is 13 amino acids long. The CDR3 reads CASSRLPPSGYTF. CDR3 coding DNA: TGTGCCAGCAGCCGCCTCCCTCCGAGTGGCTACACCTTC.

In regard to this clonotype: An end of the junction differs from the germline gene, which may be a read error. The rearrangement uses TRBV13 and TRBJ1-1; D not certain. The CDR3 has 17 amino acids. Looked up from germline, CDR1 is PRHDT and CDR2 is FYEKMQ (reference sequence). CDR3 region: CASNLARLPSGRTEAFF. Written as DNA, the CDR3 is TGTGCCAGCAACTTAGCCAGGCTCCCCTCGGGAAGAACCGAAGCTTTCTTT. The whole variable domain, filled in from reference TRBV13 and TRBJ1-1, reads AAGVIQSPRHLIKEKRETATLKCYPIPRHDTVYWYQQGPGQDPQFLISFYEKMQSDKGSIPDRFSAQQFSDYHSELNMSSLELGDSALYFCASNLARLPSGRTEAFFGQGTRLTVV.

In this sample, this clonotype turned up a few times. The CDR3 sequence: CASSLGGLGGTSGNTIYF. In nucleotides, the CDR3 is TGTGCCAGCAGCTTAGGGGGACTTGGGGGAACCTCTGGAAACACCATATATTTT. The chain uses TRBV7-6 and TRBJ1-3; weak D call: TRBD1 (5 bases). The V gene lost 1 base and the J gene lost 0 bases, with 16 bases spanning the gap. The length of the CDR3 is 18 residues. Germline lookup yields CDR1 SGHVS and CDR2 FNYEAQ.

This clonotype has more than one count but fewer than ten. The J gene is TRBJ2-3, the V gene TRBV6-5; TRBD2 is a possible D gene (6 bases). Germline assignment: CDR1 MNHEY and CDR2 SVGAGI. Trimming removed 2 bases at V and 1 base at J, with 13 bases between. This CDR3 spans 16 amino acids. The CDR3 DNA follows: TGTGCCAGCAGTTACATATCCGGGGGAGGCACAGATACGCAGTATTTT. Its translation: CASSYISGGGTDTQYF.

This chain links TRBV11-2 with TRBJ1-3; no clear D gene. Germline assignment: CDR1 SGHAT and CDR2 FQNNGV. V gave up 10 bases and J gave up 0 bases, with 16 bases separating them. This CDR3 comprises 15 residues. The CDR3 is CANLGPSSSGNTIYF. In DNA, the CDR3 is TGTGCCAACCTTGGACCGTCGAGCTCTGGAAACACCATATATTTT.

The chain is built from TRBV12-3 or TRBV12-4 and TRBJ2-3; unclear D gene. The CDR3 extends over 14 amino acids. V was cut by 5 bases and J by 2 bases, with 11 bases left in between. CDR3 nucleotides: TGTGCCAGCAGTCTTGGGGTTATCACAGATACGCAGTATTTT. Translated, it gives CASSLGVITDTQYF.